These 27 T cell receptor beta chains came from one sample sequenced in a study of cytomegalovirus exposure and HLA in healthy donors. The PCR had 60 Vbeta and 13 Jbeta primers. Assay used: immunoSEQ multiplex PCR; TCRdb lists only in-frame clones, some missing. The table records 150,000 to 200,000 clones, less than 75% of them present only once. The sequenced sample consisted of PBMCs. The receptors derive from a girl aged 5-17 years in good health and CMV-seronegative.

This rearrangement joins TRBV30 to TRBJ1-3, with D uncertain. V lost 7 bases, J lost 4 bases, and 8 bases lay in between. CDR1 is GTSNPN and CDR2 is SVGIG in the germline V gene (reference sequence). The CDR3 is 11 amino acids. In nucleotides, the CDR3 is TGTGCCTTGAAGCTGGGAAACACCATATATTTT. Translated, it gives CALKLGNTIYF.

The chain recombines TRBV7-9 with TRBJ1-1, with 7 bases aligning to TRBD1. After removal of 5 bases from V and 1 base from J, the junction contained 13 bases not matched to a gene. In germline, CDR1 is SEHNR, CDR2 FQNEAQ (reference sequence). The CDR3 contains 17 residues. The CDR3 bases are TGTGCCAGCAGCCCTCGACAGGGTCTCGCGTCGAACACTGAAGCTTTCTTT. This translates into CASSPRQGLASNTEAFF.

This clone appeared once. The chain combines TRBV27 with TRBJ2-7, with D tentatively TRBD1 (5 bases). Germline loops: CDR1 MNHEY, CDR2 SMNVEV (reference sequence). The CDR3 is 14 residues long. V was clipped by 1 base and J by 0 bases, with 7 bases between them. DNA of the CDR3: TGTGCCAGCAGTTTATTAGGGGACTCCTACGAGCAGTACTTC. Translated: CASSLLGDSYEQYF.

There are a few counts of this clone. The CDR3: CASSLAGGKTQYF. CDR3 nucleotides: TGTGCCAGCAGCTTAGCAGGGGGCAAGACCCAGTACTTC. The chain carries TRBV7-9 and TRBJ2-5; 7 nucleotides line up with TRBD1. CDR3 length: 13 amino acids. Looked up from germline, CDR1 is SEHNR and CDR2 is FQNEAQ (reference sequence). Trimming took 0 bases from V and 6 from J; bases not matched to a gene: 1.

This rearrangement joins TRBV29-1 to TRBJ1-1; the D is unclear. V lost 5 bases, J lost 1 base, and 11 bases lay in between. This CDR3 comprises 13 residues. Germline assignment: CDR1 SQVTM and CDR2 ANQGSEA. CDR3 amino acids: CSVRPRENTEAFF. Written as DNA, the CDR3 is TGCAGCGTTCGGCCCCGGGAGAACACTGAAGCTTTCTTT.

The chain couples TRBV4-1 to TRBJ2-5; D may be TRBD2 (6 bases). This CDR3 region has 14 residues. Germline V gives CDR1 MGHRA, CDR2 YSYEKL. V lost 4 bases, J lost 4 bases, and 13 bases lay in between. The CDR3, as DNA: TGCGCCAGCAGCCCGGGACTCGGAGGAGAGACCCAGTACTTC. Translation gives CASSPGLGGETQYF.

V and J are TRBV15 and TRBJ1-2, with TRBD1 matching 7 bases. CDR1 and CDR2 from the germline V gene are LNHNV and YYDKDF (reference sequence). Germline trimming cut 5 bases from V and 8 bases from J; bases unmatched to any gene: 11. The CDR3 has 14 amino acids. Here the CDR3 DNA reads TGTGCCACCAGCTTGGGACAGTCCTATGGGGGCTACACCTTC. Its translation: CATSLGQSYGGYTF.

This clone was counted between two and nine times. The gene calls are TRBV7-7 and TRBJ2-3, with 14 bases matching TRBD2. The germline V gene encodes CDR1 SSHAT and CDR2 FNYEAQ (reference sequence). Unmatched junction bases numbered 7, after V lost 5 bases and J lost 6 bases. The CDR3 runs to 16 residues. The CDR3 is CASSPLTSGGADTQYF. The CDR3 coding sequence is TGTGCCAGCAGCCCTCTGACTAGCGGGGGGGCGGATACGCAGTATTTT. Based on the CDR3 plus reference TRBV7-7 and TRBJ2-3, the full variable domain is GAGVSQSPRYKVTKRGQDVTLRCDPISSHATLYWYQQALGQGPEFLTYFNYEAQPDKSGLPSDRFSAERPEGSISTLTIQRTEQRDSAMYRCASSPLTSGGADTQYFGPGTRLTVL.

The chain links TRBV18 to TRBJ1-2; 7 nucleotides match TRBD1. J was trimmed by 7 bases and V by 5 bases; bases with no gene match: 13. CDR1 KGHSH and CDR2 LQKENI come from the germline V gene. This CDR3 has 15 amino acids. DNA for the CDR3: TGTGCCAGCTCATCCTCTGACAGGGACGCTAGTGGCTACACCTTC. Protein sequence: CASSSSDRDASGYTF.

The chain uses TRBV4-2 and TRBJ2-1, with TRBD2 matching over 10 bases. Losses at the gene ends were 0 bases for V and 10 bases for J; bases not matched to a gene: 12. This CDR3 is 17 amino acids long. Germline V gives CDR1 LGHNA, CDR2 YNFKEQ. CDR3 sequence: CASSQDHSGGAGNEQFF. The CDR3 DNA reads as TGTGCCAGCAGCCAAGATCACAGCGGGGGGGCCGGCAACGAGCAGTTCTTC.

Written as DNA, the CDR3 is TGTGCCAGCAGCGGCGGGCGAGGGCTCGGCTACACCTTC. Translation: CASSGGRGLGYTF. The rearrangement links TRBV27 to TRBJ1-2; no clear D. CDR3 length: 13 residues. Germline V gene sequence: CDR1 MNHEY, CDR2 SMNVEV (reference sequence). The ends were cut back, 6 bases at V and 8 bases at J, with 16 bases in the middle.

This sequence joins TRBV2 and TRBJ1-2, with 8 bases aligning to TRBD1. V lost 3 bases to trimming and J lost 4 bases; unmatched junction nucleotides: 13. This CDR3 is 17 amino acids long. CDR1 and CDR2 (germline): SNHLY, FYNNEI. In DNA form, the CDR3 reads TGTGCCAGCAGTGATCGGCCAGGGGGCGCTTCTAGCTATGGCTACACCTTC. Translating gives CASSDRPGGASSYGYTF.

The V and J genes are TRBV4-1 and TRBJ1-1; D unclear. Deletions cut 0 bases from V and 13 bases from J, with 15 bases between. Germline values: CDR1 MGHRA, CDR2 YSYEKL. The CDR3 totals 13 residues. The CDR3 region has the DNA TGCGCCAGCAGCCAAGATGTGGGAGGGAAGCGTTTCTTT. Protein: CASSQDVGGKRFF.

This sequence joins TRBV21-1 and TRBJ1-6; the listed D gene, TRBD1, was not tested against the DNA. TRBV21-1 is a known pseudogene. This CDR3 is 14 amino acids long. The CDR3 sequence: CASSKKQGYSPFHF. The CDR3 coding sequence is TGTGCCAGCAGCAAGAAACAGGGTTACTCACCCTTCCACTTT.

This clone was counted a few times. This rearrangement joins TRBV12-5 to TRBJ2-3, with TRBD1 matching over 9 bases. Per germline, CDR1 LGHNT and CDR2 FRNRAP. The V gene end was trimmed by 6 bases and the J gene end by 7 bases; junction bases not matched to a gene: 14. The CDR3 runs to 16 residues. In nucleotides, the CDR3 is TGTGCTAGTGGGGGGACAGGGACAGAGGTGCGAAATACGCAGTATTTT. Its translation: CASGGTGTEVRNTQYF.

The CDR3 DNA sequence: TGTGCCAGCAGCATTAGCGTTGGACAGGGGGCGTCTGGGGCCAACGTCCTGACTTTC. It encodes CASSISVGQGASGANVLTF. This rearrangement joins TRBV11-2 to TRBJ2-6; 11 nucleotides align to TRBD1. Germline values: CDR1 SGHAT, CDR2 FQNNGV. The CDR3 runs 19 residues. The V and J ends lost 5 bases and 1 base, in that order; junction bases with no gene match: 10. The whole variable domain, filled in from reference TRBV11-2 and TRBJ2-6, reads EAGVAQSPRYKIIEKRQSVAFWCNPISGHATLYWYQQILGQGPKLLIQFQNNGVVDDSQLPKDRFSAERLKGVDSTLKIQPAKLEDSAVYLCASSISVGQGASGANVLTFGAGSRLTVL.

This clone was seen only once. V is TRBV2 and J is TRBJ2-1; 8 nucleotides align to TRBD2. CDR1 and CDR2 (germline): SNHLY, FYNNEI. This CDR3 is 13 amino acids long. Unmatched junction bases numbered 7, after V lost 8 bases and J lost 7 bases. The chain's CDR3 is CASPGGGRNEQFF. DNA for the CDR3: TGTGCCAGCCCCGGGGGGGGGCGGAATGAGCAGTTCTTC.

The rearrangement joins TRBV7-9 to TRBJ1-1; 10 bases agree with TRBD1. This CDR3 is 16 amino acids long. V gave up 5 bases and J gave up 5 bases; unmatched junction bases: 11. Per the germline V gene, CDR1 is SEHNR and CDR2 is FQNEAQ (reference sequence). The CDR3 DNA follows: TGTGCCAGCAGCCCCCAAGGGACAGGGGTTAAGACTGAAGCTTTCTTT. Its translation: CASSPQGTGVKTEAFF.

The count of this clone is one. The chain couples TRBV9 to TRBJ2-7; 9 bases map to TRBD1. Germline loops: CDR1 SGDLS, CDR2 YYNGEE. The junction had 9 bases not matched to a gene; V was cut back by 3 bases and J by 5 bases. The CDR3 consists of 15 residues. CDR3 sequence: CASSASGTGPDEQYF. CDR3 in DNA: TGTGCCAGCAGCGCCTCCGGGACAGGGCCCGACGAGCAGTACTTC.

The table lists this clone with a count of one. The chain carries TRBV6-5 and TRBJ1-5; D is undetermined. CDR3 length: 12 residues. Germline V CDR1 and CDR2: MNHEY, SVGAGI. The germline V and J ends were trimmed by 6 bases and 2 bases, with 5 bases remaining between them. This CDR3 is CASREGNQPQHF. DNA of the CDR3: TGTGCCAGCAGGGAGGGCAATCAGCCCCAGCATTTT.

The chain combines TRBV18 with TRBJ1-1; D is ambiguous. Deletions cut 3 bases from V and 1 base from J, with 9 bases between. CDR1 is KGHSH and CDR2 is LQKENI in the germline V gene. This CDR3 contains 14 residues. The CDR3 is CASSPEVGNTEAFF. The DNA for the CDR3 is TGTGCCAGCTCACCCGAGGTGGGGAACACTGAAGCTTTCTTT.

The chain couples TRBV4-2 to TRBJ1-3, with D possibly being TRBD1 (6 bases). V was pared by 4 bases and J by 3 bases, with 16 bases between. CDR1 and CDR2 (germline): LGHNA, YNFKEQ. The CDR3 extends over 16 amino acids. CDR3 residues: CASSPLSAGVGNTIYF. The CDR3, as DNA: TGTGCCAGCAGCCCCCTCTCGGCAGGGGTTGGAAACACCATATATTTT.

The V call is TRBV29-1, the J call TRBJ1-2; no definite D call. The CDR3 consists of 13 residues. V lost 3 bases and J 4 bases, leaving 12 bases between the germline ends. Germline assignment: CDR1 SQVTM and CDR2 ANQGSEA. CDR3 sequence (DNA): TGCAGCGTTGATTTTGAGGGAGGCTATGGCTACACCTTC. It yields the protein CSVDFEGGYGYTF.

J is TRBJ2-1 and V is TRBV29-1; 8 bases are shared with TRBD1. CDR1 and CDR2 (germline): SQVTM, ANQGSEA. The V gene end was trimmed by 1 base and the J gene end by 5 bases; junction bases not matched to a gene: 16. This CDR3 contains 18 residues. DNA of the CDR3: TGCAGCGTTGAAGGCGGACAGGGTCCTTGGGTAGCAGACAATGAGCAGTTCTTC. Its protein is CSVEGGQGPWVADNEQFF.

V and J are TRBV5-1 and TRBJ1-1; TRBD1 is a possible D gene (6 bases). Trimming removed 4 bases from V and 4 bases from J, with 17 bases in between. CDR1 and CDR2 (germline): SGHRS, YFSETQ. The CDR3 is 15 residues long. The CDR3 bases are TGCGCCAGCAGCCCTCGGGGGGGCGGAGGCACTGAAGCTTTCTTT. This gives the protein CASSPRGGGGTEAFF.

This clone was seen only a few times. CDR3 region: CASSNPAGSGETQYF. The CDR3 DNA reads as TGTGCCAGCAGTAATCCAGCGGGATCGGGGGAGACCCAGTACTTC. This chain uses TRBV25-1 with TRBJ2-5; 7 positions agree with TRBD2. This CDR3 comprises 15 residues. With V trimmed by 5 bases and J by 5 bases, 11 bases remained unmatched. Germline V CDR1 and CDR2: MGHDK, SYGVNS.

The chain employs TRBV9 and TRBJ2-7, with TRBD2 as a possible D gene (5 bases). CDR1 and CDR2 from the germline V gene are SGDLS and YYNGEE. There are 15 residues in the CDR3. V shed 0 bases and J shed 3 bases, with 13 bases lying between them. CDR3 amino acids: CASSVGGSPGYEQYF. CDR3 nucleotides: TGTGCCAGCAGCGTAGGTGGGAGTCCAGGCTACGAGCAGTACTTC.